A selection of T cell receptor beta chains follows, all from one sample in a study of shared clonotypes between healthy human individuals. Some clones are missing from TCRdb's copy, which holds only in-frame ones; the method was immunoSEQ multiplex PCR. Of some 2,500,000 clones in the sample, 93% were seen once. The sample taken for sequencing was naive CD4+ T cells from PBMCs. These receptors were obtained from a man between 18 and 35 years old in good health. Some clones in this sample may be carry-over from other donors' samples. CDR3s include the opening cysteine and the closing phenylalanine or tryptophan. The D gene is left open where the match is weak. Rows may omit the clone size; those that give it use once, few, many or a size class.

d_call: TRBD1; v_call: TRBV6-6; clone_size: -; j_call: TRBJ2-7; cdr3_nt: TGTGCCAGCAGTTCCTCCGGGACAGGGTACGAGCAGTACTTC; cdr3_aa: CASSSSGTGYEQYF
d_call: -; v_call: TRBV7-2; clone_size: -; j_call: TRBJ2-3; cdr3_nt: TGTGCCAGCAGCCCAGGACTGCACCCAGATACGCAGTATTTT; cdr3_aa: CASSPGLHPDTQYF
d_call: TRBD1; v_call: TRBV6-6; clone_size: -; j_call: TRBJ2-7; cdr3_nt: TGTGCCAGCAGTCGACAGGGGTACGAGCAGTACTTC; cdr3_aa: CASSRQGYEQYF
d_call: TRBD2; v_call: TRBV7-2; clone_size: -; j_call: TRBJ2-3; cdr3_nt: TGTGCCAGCAGCTTACGACTAGCGGTAGGGGGTGGCACAGATACGCAGTATTTT; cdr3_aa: CASSLRLAVGGGTDTQYF
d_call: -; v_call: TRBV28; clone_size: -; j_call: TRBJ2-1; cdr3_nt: TGTGCCAGCAGTTTATCTGGTTTTAGGTTTAATGAGCAGTTCTTC; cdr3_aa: CASSLSGFRFNEQFF
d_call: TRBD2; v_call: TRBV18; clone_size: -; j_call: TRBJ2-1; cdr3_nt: TGTGCCAGCTCGGACGGGACTAGCGGGGCCTCGGGGAATGAGCAGTTCTTC; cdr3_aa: CASSDGTSGASGNEQFF
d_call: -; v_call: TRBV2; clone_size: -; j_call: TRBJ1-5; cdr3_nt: TGTGCCAGCAGTGTGGATGGAAGAGGGCAGCCCCAGCATTTT; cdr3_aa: CASSVDGRGQPQHF
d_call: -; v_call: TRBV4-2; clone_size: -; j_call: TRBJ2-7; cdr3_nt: TGTGCCAGCAGCCAAGGAATGTTTTACGAGCAGTACTTC; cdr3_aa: CASSQGMFYEQYF
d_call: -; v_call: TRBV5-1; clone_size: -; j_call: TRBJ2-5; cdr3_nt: TGCGCCAGCAGCCCGGGGACGGCTTACCAAGAGACCCAGTACTTC; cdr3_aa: CASSPGTAYQETQYF
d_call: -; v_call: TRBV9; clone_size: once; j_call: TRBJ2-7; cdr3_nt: TGTGCCAGCAGCAAGACTAGTGTGATTTACGAGCAGTACTTC; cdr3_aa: CASSKTSVIYEQYF
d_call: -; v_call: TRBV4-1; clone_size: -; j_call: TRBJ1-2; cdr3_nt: TGCGCCAGCAGCCAAAAAGTAGCCGGGCAGGGCTATGGCTACACCTTC; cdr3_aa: CASSQKVAGQGYGYTF
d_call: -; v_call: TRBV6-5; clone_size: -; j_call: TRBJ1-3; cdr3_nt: TGTGCCAGCAGTTTGGGCGGCGGCTCTGGAAACACCATATATTTT; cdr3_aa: CASSLGGGSGNTIYF
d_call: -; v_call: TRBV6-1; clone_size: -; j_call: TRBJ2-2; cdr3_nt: TGTGCCAGCAGTGCCCCTGGAACCGGGGAGCTGTTTTTT; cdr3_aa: CASSAPGTGELFF
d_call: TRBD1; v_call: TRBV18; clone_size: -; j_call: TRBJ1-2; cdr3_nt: TGTGCCAGCTCACCTACAGGGGGCAGAAACTATGGCTACACCTTC; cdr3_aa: CASSPTGGRNYGYTF
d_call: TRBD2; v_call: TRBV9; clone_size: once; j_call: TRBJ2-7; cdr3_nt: TGTGCCAGCAGCAGGGGGCGGGAGGGCTCCGAGCAGTACTTC; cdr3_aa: CASSRGREGSEQYF
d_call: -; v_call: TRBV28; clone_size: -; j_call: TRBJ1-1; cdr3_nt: TGTGCCAGCAGTTTTCCCGGGGGCGGGAACACTGAAGCTTTCTTT; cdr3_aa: CASSFPGGGNTEAFF
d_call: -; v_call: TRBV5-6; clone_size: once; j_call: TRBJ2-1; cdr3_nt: TGTGCCAGCGAAAGGGCGGGTGGCTCCTACAATGAGCAGTTCTTC; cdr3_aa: CASERAGGSYNEQFF
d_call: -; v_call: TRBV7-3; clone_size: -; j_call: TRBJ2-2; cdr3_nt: TGTGCCAGCAGCTCTAGACAGGGAGGAACCGGGGAGCTGTTTTTT; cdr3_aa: CASSSRQGGTGELFF
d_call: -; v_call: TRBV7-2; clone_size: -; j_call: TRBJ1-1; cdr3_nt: TGTGCCAGCGCTCGGGGCCCCGGGCGTACTGAAGCTTTCTTT; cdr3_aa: CASARGPGRTEAFF
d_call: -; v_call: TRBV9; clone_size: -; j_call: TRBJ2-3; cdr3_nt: TGTGCCAGCAGCGAGGCCCCGGGCCGTCCAGATACGCAGTATTTT; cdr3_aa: CASSEAPGRPDTQYF
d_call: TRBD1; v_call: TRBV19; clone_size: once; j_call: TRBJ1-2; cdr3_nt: TGTGCCAGTAGTGCGACAGGGACCGGCTACACCTTC; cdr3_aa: CASSATGTGYTF
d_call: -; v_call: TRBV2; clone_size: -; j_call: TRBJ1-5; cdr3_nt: TGTGCCAGCAGTTCAGGGCCATGGAATCAGCCCCAGCATTTT; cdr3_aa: CASSSGPWNQPQHF
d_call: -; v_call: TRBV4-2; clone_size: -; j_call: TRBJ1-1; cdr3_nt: TGTGCCAGCAGCCAAGGGGGGATGAACACTGAAGCTTTCTTT; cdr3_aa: CASSQGGMNTEAFF
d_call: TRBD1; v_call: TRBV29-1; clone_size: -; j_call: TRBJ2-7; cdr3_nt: TGCAGCGTTGTGGTGACAGGGGACTACGAGCAGTACTTC; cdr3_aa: CSVVVTGDYEQYF
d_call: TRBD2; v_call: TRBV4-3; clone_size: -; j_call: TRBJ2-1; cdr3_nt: TGCGCCAGCAGCCAAGATGGGTTAGCGGGAGCCTACAATGAGCAGTTCTTC; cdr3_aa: CASSQDGLAGAYNEQFF
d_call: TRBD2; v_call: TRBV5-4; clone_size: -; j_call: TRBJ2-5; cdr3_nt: TGTGCCAGCACCATTTTGGGCCCGGGAGGTTGGGAGACCCAGTACTTC; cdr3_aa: CASTILGPGGWETQYF
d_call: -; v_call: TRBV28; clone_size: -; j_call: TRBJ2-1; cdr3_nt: TGTGCCACCTGGGGTTTGGGCAATGAGCAGTTCTTC; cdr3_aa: CATWGLGNEQFF
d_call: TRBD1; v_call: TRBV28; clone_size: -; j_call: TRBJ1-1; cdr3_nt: TGTGCCAGCAGAAGACCGGGGACAGGGTCTTTCAATGAAGCTTTCTTT; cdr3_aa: CASRRPGTGSFNEAFF
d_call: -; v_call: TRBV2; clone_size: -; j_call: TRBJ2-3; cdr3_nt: TGTGCCAGCAGCAGAGGGCCGCCGACCAGCACAGATACGCAGTATTTT; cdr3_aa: CASSRGPPTSTDTQYF
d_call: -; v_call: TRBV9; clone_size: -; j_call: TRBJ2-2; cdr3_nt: TGTGCCAGCAGCGTACTACACAGCACGAACACCGGGGAGCTGTTTTTT; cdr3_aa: CASSVLHSTNTGELFF
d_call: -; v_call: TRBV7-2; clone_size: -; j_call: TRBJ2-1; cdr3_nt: TGTGCCAGCAGCTTAGGGGCGGGAATCACCTACAATGAGCAGTTCTTC; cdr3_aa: CASSLGAGITYNEQFF
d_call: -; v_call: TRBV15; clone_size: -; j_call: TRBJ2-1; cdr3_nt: TGTGCCACCAGCAGAGACCCACCAGCCTACAATGAGCAGTTCTTC; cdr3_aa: CATSRDPPAYNEQFF
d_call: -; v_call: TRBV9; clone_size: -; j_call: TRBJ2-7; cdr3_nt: TGTGCCAGCAGCCCAGCTCAGGGGAGGGGTCGCTCCTACGAGCAGTACTTC; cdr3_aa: CASSPAQGRGRSYEQYF
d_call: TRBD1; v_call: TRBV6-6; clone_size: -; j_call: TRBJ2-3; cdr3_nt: TGTGCCAGCAGTTACGGGACAGGAAGCACAGATACGCAGTATTTT; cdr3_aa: CASSYGTGSTDTQYF
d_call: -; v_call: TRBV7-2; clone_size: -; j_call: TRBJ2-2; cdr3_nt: TGTGCCAGCAGCTTAGCGTCGGCCAGGGCCGGGTTCGGGGAGCTGTTTTTT; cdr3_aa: CASSLASARAGFGELFF
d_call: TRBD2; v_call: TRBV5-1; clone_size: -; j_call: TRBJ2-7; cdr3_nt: TGCGCCAGCAGCTCCACTAGCGGGAGGGCCCACGAGCAGTACTTC; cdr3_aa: CASSSTSGRAHEQYF
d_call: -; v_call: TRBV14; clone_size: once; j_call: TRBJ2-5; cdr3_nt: TGTGCCAGCAGCCCCTACCTAGGGACCCAGTACTTC; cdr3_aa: CASSPYLGTQYF
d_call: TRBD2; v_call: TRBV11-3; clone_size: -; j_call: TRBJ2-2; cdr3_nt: TGTGCCAGCAGCCAGAGAGCGACTAGCGGGAGCACCGGGGAGCTGTTTTTT; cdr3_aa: CASSQRATSGSTGELFF
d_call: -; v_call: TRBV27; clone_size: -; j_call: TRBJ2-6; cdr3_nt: TGTGCCAGCAGTTTATTTAGCAGGGATCTATCTGGGGCCAACGTCCTGACTTTC; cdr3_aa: CASSLFSRDLSGANVLTF
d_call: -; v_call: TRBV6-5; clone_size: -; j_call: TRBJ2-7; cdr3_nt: TGTGCCAGCAGTTCGCGTCCACATTCCTACGAGCAGTACTTC; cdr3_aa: CASSSRPHSYEQYF
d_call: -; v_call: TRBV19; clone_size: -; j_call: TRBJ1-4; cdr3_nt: TGTGCCAGTCGGAGAGGGGCGTCTAATGAAAAACTGTTTTTT; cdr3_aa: CASRRGASNEKLFF
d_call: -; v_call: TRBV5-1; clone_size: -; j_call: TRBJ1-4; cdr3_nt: TGCGCCAGTACCCGGACTGGGATCGGGTCTAATGAAAAACTGTTTTTT; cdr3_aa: CASTRTGIGSNEKLFF
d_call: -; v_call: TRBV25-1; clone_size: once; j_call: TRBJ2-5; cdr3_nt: TGTGCCAGCAGTGATCCGTCGTATAAGCAGTACTTC; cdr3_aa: CASSDPSYKQYF
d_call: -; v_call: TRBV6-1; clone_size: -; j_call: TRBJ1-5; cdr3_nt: TGTGCCAGCAGACCAACCTCTAGCAATCAGCCCCAGCATTTT; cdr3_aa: CASRPTSSNQPQHF
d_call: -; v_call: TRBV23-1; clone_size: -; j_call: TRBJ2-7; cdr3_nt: TGCGCCAGCAGTCAATTATGGGGTGCCGGAGCGAACAGGGACCTTAGGGAGCAGTACTTC; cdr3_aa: CASSQLWGAGANRDLREQYF
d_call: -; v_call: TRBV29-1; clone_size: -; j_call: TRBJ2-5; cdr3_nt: TGCAGCGCTAGGGCGGAGACCCAGTACTTC; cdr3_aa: CSARAETQYF
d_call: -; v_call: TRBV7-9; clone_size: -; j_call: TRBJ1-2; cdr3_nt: TGTGCCAGCAGCTCGCCCCAGGGAAACTATGGCTACACCTTC; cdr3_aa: CASSSPQGNYGYTF